This TCR beta chain was captured by sequencing in a study of control samples from healthy donors and cancer patients. V was cut by 6 bases and J by 0 bases, with 9 bases left in between. Germline V CDR1 and CDR2: KGHSH, LQKENI. The CDR3 is 14 amino acids. Libraries were prepared by immunoSEQ multiplex PCR; TCRdb keeps only in-frame clonotypes and omits some of them. The sample yields 70,000 to 85,000 clones, 91% seen once. The receptor was isolated from a man aged 45-65 years in good health. Sequencing was carried out using blood. V gene TRBV18 combines with J gene TRBJ1-5; D is ambiguous. CDR3 nucleotide sequence: TGTGCCAGCTCTGGGCAGGATAGCAATCAGCCCCAGCATTTT. This sequence encodes CASSGQDSNQPQHF.